The rows below give T cell receptor beta chains drawn from one sample of a study of shared clonotypes between healthy human individuals. Profiling relied on immunoSEQ multiplex PCR, and the TCRdb table lists in-frame clones only, not all of them. The profile shows around 690,000 clones, around 90% of them singletons. Sequenced sample: memory CD8+ T cells from PBMCs. The receptors originated from a man younger than 35 in good health. Some clones in this sample may be carry-over from other donors' samples. Each CDR3 is given with its conserved first and last residue.

v_gene	j_gene	CDR3aa
TRBV13	TRBJ2-3	CASSSSGGLADTQYF
TRBV7-2	TRBJ2-5	CASSLGAGEGETQYF
TRBV29-1	TRBJ2-3	CSVVRWQPRGDADTQYF
TRBV6-5	TRBJ1-1	CASSYYQGNTEAFF
TRBV27	TRBJ2-7	CASSLFAGIRDEQYF
TRBV11-2	TRBJ2-7	CASRRTGFSEQYF
TRBV7-2	TRBJ1-1	CASSSRQATGGTEAFF
TRBV28	TRBJ2-7	CASSLGTSGLSSYEQYF
TRBV28	TRBJ2-7	CASSFEETYEQYF
TRBV4-2	TRBJ2-7	CASSQETTSHYEQYF
TRBV27	TRBJ1-1	CASRSLRRGATNTEAFF
TRBV10-3	TRBJ2-7	CAISEGGGIYEQYF
TRBV25-1	TRBJ1-5	CASSGQGLHQPQHF
TRBV18	TRBJ1-2	CASSPEHLTGGVTRDLRYGYTF
TRBV19	TRBJ2-7	CASSIGGGSRGEQYF
TRBV19	TRBJ2-5	CASSIGLRYGETQYF
TRBV10-3	TRBJ2-5	CAISDSVDSRETQYF
TRBV4-2	TRBJ2-2	CASSQDSGQGPYTGELFF
TRBV7-8	TRBJ2-7	CASSLGWGLAYEQYF
TRBV28	TRBJ2-7	CASSPLRGSRNEQYF
TRBV27	TRBJ2-7	CASSMDPSYEQYF
TRBV27	TRBJ2-7	CASSLLRSAEQYF
TRBV6-5	TRBJ1-1	CASSPKRAEAFF
TRBV4-2	TRBJ1-4	CASSQDAPGATNEKLFF
TRBV6-5	TRBJ2-4	CASSQGSRGGNIQYF
TRBV27	TRBJ2-7	CASSFGGGMQYF
TRBV7-9	TRBJ1-5	CASSETGTRSNQPQHF
TRBV6-5	TRBJ2-3	CASSRASTDTQYF
TRBV19	TRBJ2-7	CASKETGGREQYF
TRBV5-1	TRBJ2-5	CASSELAGGETQYF
TRBV4-1	TRBJ2-7	CASSQRLGPPEQYF
TRBV9	TRBJ1-1	CASGEGPGTEAFF
TRBV28	TRBJ2-7	CASSPGTGTTYEQYF
TRBV9	TRBJ2-1	CASSPGLGDNEQFF
TRBV6-4	TRBJ2-1	CASSGDRGNEQFF
TRBV15	TRBJ2-1	CATGRGSYNEQFF
TRBV9	TRBJ2-7	CASSVGGRAYEQYF
TRBV5-4	TRBJ2-2	CASSPTDSANTGELFF
TRBV7-3	TRBJ2-7	CASSLGGGASYEQYF
TRBV7-8	TRBJ2-1	CATAREQYNEQFF
TRBV9	TRBJ2-1	CASSVARGALYNEQFF
TRBV7-9	TRBJ2-7	CASTTQRGSEQYF
TRBV2	TRBJ1-4	CASSVRRASATNEKLFF
TRBV28	TRBJ2-2	CASSQTGENTGELFF
TRBV7-9	TRBJ2-2	CASSWGVTGELFF
TRBV7-6	TRBJ1-1	CASSLDFRAGEAFF
TRBV6-5	TRBJ1-1	CASSADSFEAFF
TRBV7-3	TRBJ1-2	CASSPNGGRYGYTF